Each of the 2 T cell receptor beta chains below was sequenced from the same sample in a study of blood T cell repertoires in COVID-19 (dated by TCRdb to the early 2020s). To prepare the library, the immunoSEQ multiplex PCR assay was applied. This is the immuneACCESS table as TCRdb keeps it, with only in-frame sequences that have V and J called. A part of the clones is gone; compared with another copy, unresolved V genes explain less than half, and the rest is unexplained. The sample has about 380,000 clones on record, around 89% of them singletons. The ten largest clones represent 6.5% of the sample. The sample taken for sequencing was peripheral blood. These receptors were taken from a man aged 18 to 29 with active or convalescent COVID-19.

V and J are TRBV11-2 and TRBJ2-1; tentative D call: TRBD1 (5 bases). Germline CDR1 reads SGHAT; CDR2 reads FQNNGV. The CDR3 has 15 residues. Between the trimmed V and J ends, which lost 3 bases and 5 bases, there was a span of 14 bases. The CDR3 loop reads CASSFQGAWDNEQFF. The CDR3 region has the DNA TGTGCCAGCAGCTTCCAAGGGGCCTGGGACAATGAGCAGTTCTTC.

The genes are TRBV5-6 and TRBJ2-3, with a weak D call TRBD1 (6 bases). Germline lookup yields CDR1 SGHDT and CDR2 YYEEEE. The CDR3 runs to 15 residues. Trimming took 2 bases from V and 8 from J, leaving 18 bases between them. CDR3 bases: TGTGCCAGCAGCTTTGACACAGGGCACAGAGGTACGCAGTATTTT. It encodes CASSFDTGHRGTQYF.